The TCR beta chain described here comes from a study of beta chain features in type 1 diabetes. Study-wide results and caveats: Comparison showed that naive, central memory and Treg TCRB repertoires appeared more similar among patients than among healthy donors.

The CDR3 contains 14 residues. The V segment lost 6 bases and the J segment 4 bases; nucleotides outside the gene matches: 8. CDR1 LGHNT and CDR2 FRNRAP come from the germline V gene. This clone was observed a handful of times. What it binds is not known. As every portion of the isolated RNA was reverse transcribed, the sequencing read expressed TCRB transcripts. Clones were read by immunoSEQ multiplex PCR, and TCRdb kept only the in-frame ones, dropping some. The data show roughly 400,000 clones, 14% seen once. Sequenced material: naive CD4+ T cells from blood. This chain joins TRBV12-5 and TRBJ1-2, with 7 bases matching TRBD1. This TCR derives from a man aged 25-40 years in good health. This CDR3 reads CASGFLGTAYGYTF. In DNA, the CDR3 is TGTGCTAGTGGCTTCCTAGGGACAGCCTATGGCTACACCTTC.